This T cell receptor beta chain was recovered during a study of blood T cell repertoires in COVID-19. Sequencing was performed with immunoSEQ multiplex PCR; in TCRdb, only in-frame clones are kept and a portion is missing. The data show about 92,000 clones, less than 85% seen once. V lost 0 bases, J lost 2 bases, and 12 bases lay in between. Germline-derived CDR1 and CDR2 are SNHLY and FYNNEI. This CDR3 spans 16 amino acids. The table lists this clone with a few counts. This TCR was recovered from a man aged 50 or older who had recovered from COVID-19. Source material: peripheral blood. This rearrangement joins TRBV2 to TRBJ2-3; possibly TRBD2 for D (6 bases). CDR3 protein: CASSEASGYITDTQYF. The CDR3 DNA reads TGTGCCAGCAGTGAAGCCAGCGGGTACATCACAGATACGCAGTATTTT.